This section outlines one T cell receptor (beta chain) sequence together with its context. Its antigen remains unidentified. A much larger clone lies one base from this, so it may be a read error. A minimum of 6 micrograms of total RNA was extracted per sample. This sample was included in a study of blood T cells in healthy people across ages. Across the study: About one barcoded TCR beta cDNA was captured per two T cells.

The study, taken as a whole, reports: The study found TCR beta diversity correlated strongly with naive T cell percentage. Fewer expanded clones and more diversity marked long-lived versus aged donors.

Germline V CDR1 and CDR2: SQVTM, ANQGSEA. The CDR3 has 11 amino acids. Through a sample-barcoded 5' primer and a J-beta primer mix, a second PCR was run for roughly 7 to 12 cycles. TCRdb itself ran the 5' RACE reads through MiXCR, one entry per CDR3 protein. The sample gives over 1.5 million distinct CDR3 sequences, about 50% of which show up once; roughly 2.1% is in the top ten. The sequence came from a woman between 40 and 55 years old in good health. The sample was blood. The V call is TRBV29-1, the J call TRBJ2-5; D not certain. The DNA end is more similar to TRBJ2-7, so the J call may be wrong. The CDR3 coding sequence is TGCAGCGTTGAAGATCCGTGCGAGCAGTACTTC. The encoded protein is CSVEDPCEQYF.